This T cell receptor (beta chain) was captured by sequencing in a study of identical twins. The sample holds many counts of this clonotype. Its matching antigen is unknown. One end of the junction varies from germline; a read error may be responsible. TCRdb re-called the 5' RACE reads with MiXCR, one entry per CDR3 protein. The sample lists approximately 600,000 distinct CDR3 sequences; roughly 9.5% were seen once. Germline CDR1 is SGHRS and CDR2 is YFSETQ. The CDR3 loop spans 15 amino acids. General observations from the study: Zero-insertion findings could be partly confounded by invariant cells (MAIT and iNKT cells). Out-of-frame TCR alpha sharing in monozygotic twins exceeded recombination model predictions. Out-of-frame alpha sequences shared by twins were enriched for low generation probability.

This sample also appeared in a second study, on yellow fever vaccine responses in identical twins. From that report: Twins reportedly had a vaccine T cell response that seemed partly convergent, partly personalized.

Sequences were obtained from PBMCs. The clonotype was recovered from a woman aged 18 to 35 in good health. This chain uses TRBV5-1 with TRBJ2-6; the D is unclear. The CDR3: CASSFSGAGANVLTF. CDR3 DNA sequence: TGTGCCAGCAGCTTTTCTGGGGCTGGGGCCAACGTCCTGACTTTC.